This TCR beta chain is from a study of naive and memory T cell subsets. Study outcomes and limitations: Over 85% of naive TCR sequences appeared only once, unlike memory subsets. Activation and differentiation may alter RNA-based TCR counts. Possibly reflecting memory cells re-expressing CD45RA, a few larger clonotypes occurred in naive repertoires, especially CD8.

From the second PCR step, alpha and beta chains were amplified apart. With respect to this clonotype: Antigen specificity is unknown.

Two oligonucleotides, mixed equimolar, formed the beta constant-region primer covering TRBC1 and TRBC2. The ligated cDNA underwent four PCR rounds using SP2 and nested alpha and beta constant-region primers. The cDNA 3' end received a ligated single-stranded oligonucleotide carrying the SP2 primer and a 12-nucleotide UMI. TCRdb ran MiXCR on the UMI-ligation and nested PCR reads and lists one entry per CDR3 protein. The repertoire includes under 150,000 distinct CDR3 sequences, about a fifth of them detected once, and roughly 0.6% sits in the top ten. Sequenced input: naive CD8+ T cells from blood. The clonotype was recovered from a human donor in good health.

The CDR3 bases are TGTGCCAGTAGCCTACTAGCGGGAGGGCTCTCGGACAATGAGCAGTTCTTC. Translating it yields CASSLLAGGLSDNEQFF. This rearrangement joins TRBV19 to TRBJ2-1, with 13 bases identical to TRBD2. The CDR3 extends over 17 amino acids. Germline loops: CDR1 LNHDA, CDR2 SQIVND (reference sequence). Trimming at V came to 6 bases and at J to 5 bases, leaving 10 bases not matched to a gene.